Listed below are T cell receptor beta chains from one sample, sequenced in a study of a mutant IDH1 vaccine in newly diagnosed glioma. The protocol was immunoSEQ multiplex PCR, while the TCRdb copy is restricted to in-frame clones and leaves out a portion. The repertoire holds about 37,000 clones, with about four fifths as singletons. Their specific antigens are unknown. Sequences were derived from PBMCs, sampled from a glioma patient whose treatment included an IDH1 peptide vaccine. The receptors come from a man aged 25 to 40 with glioma. CDR3s include the opening cysteine and the closing phenylalanine or tryptophan. A D gene is named only where the DNA matches it firmly. Clone size is given for some rows only: seen once, a few or many times, or a class if the clone is expanded.

>once|TRBV30|TRBJ1-2|-
CAWKGANYGYTF
TGTGCCTGGAAGGGGGCTAACTATGGCTACACCTTC
>-|TRBV27|TRBJ1-1|TRBD1
CASSLTGLNTEAFF
TGTGCCAGCAGTCTGACAGGGTTGAACACTGAAGCTTTCTTT
>-|TRBV27|TRBJ2-7|-
CASRGGGYEQYF
TGTGCCAGCAGGGGTGGGGGCTACGAGCAGTACTTC
>few|TRBV27|TRBJ2-7|TRBD1
CASSLRGQGFYEQYF
TGTGCCAGCAGTTTAAGGGGACAGGGATTTTACGAGCAGTACTTC
>-|TRBV5-6|TRBJ1-6|TRBD1
CASSLDRGLNSPLHF
TGTGCCAGCAGCCTGGACAGGGGGCTTAATTCACCCCTCCACTTT
>-|TRBV6-4|TRBJ1-5|-
CASSATGGNQPQHF
TGTGCCAGCAGTGCTACGGGGGGGAATCAGCCCCAGCATTTT
>-|TRBV5-4|TRBJ1-2|TRBD1
CASSSHRDSYGYTF
TGTGCCAGCAGCTCCCATCGGGACAGTTATGGCTACACCTTC
>-|TRBV6-6|TRBJ1-2|-
CASTQDGDYGYTF
TGTGCCAGCACGCAGGACGGAGACTATGGCTACACCTTC
>-|TRBV30|TRBJ1-5|-
CAWSEVQGTQPQHF
TGTGCCTGGAGTGAGGTGCAGGGCACCCAGCCCCAGCATTTT
>-|TRBV2|TRBJ1-2|TRBD1
CASSGQGEGYGYTF
TGTGCCAGCAGTGGACAGGGGGAGGGCTATGGCTACACCTTC
>-|TRBV4-1|TRBJ1-5|-
CASSPGQYSNQPQHF
TGCGCCAGCAGCCCAGGACAGTATAGCAATCAGCCCCAGCATTTT